These 10 T cell receptor beta chains were sequenced from one sample in a study of blood T cell repertoires in COVID-19. Sequencing used immunoSEQ multiplex PCR; TCRdb keeps in-frame clones, though not all of them. The sample holds about 280,000 clones, roughly 87% seen once. Sequencing used peripheral blood. Receptors originate from a woman aged 50 to 65 who had recovered from COVID-19.

The V gene is TRBV12-3 or TRBV12-4, the J gene TRBJ2-7; the D gene is possibly TRBD1 (5 bases). The germline V and J ends were trimmed by 6 bases and 6 bases, with 15 bases remaining between them. This CDR3 spans 13 amino acids. The CDR3 loop reads CASSTGRVIEQYF. CDR3 bases: TGTGCCAGCAGCACCGGCAGGGTAATCGAGCAGTACTTC.

Only a few counts were recorded for this clone. The J gene is TRBJ2-3, the V gene TRBV6-5; 9 bases are a match to TRBD1. The V gene end was trimmed by 11 bases and the J gene end by 5 bases; junction bases not matched to a gene: 11. Germline V gene data show CDR1 as MNHEY and CDR2 as SVGAGI. This CDR3 contains 14 residues. The DNA of the CDR3 is TGTGCCGCACCGGGACAGGGAGGGTTAGATACGCAGTATTTT. Amino acid sequence: CAAPGQGGLDTQYF.

J is TRBJ1-2 and V is TRBV28; 7 positions agree with TRBD1. Germline V gene sequence: CDR1 MDHEN, CDR2 SYDVKM. V was clipped by 3 bases and J by 2 bases; unmatched bases: 3. The CDR3 covers 14 residues. CDR3 nucleotides: TGTGCCAGCAGTTTGGGGGACAGAAACTATGGCTACACCTTC. Protein sequence: CASSLGDRNYGYTF.

This chain uses TRBV5-1 with TRBJ1-4; no firm D call. The CDR3 totals 14 residues. Germline CDR1 SGHRS, CDR2 YFSETQ. With 2 bases removed from V and 8 bases from J, the gap between germline ends came to 13 bases. Here the CDR3 reads CASSFSSSGEKLFF. The CDR3 DNA follows: TGCGCCAGCAGCTTCTCTTCGTCAGGCGAAAAACTGTTTTTT.

This clone was recorded only once. The rearrangement uses TRBV15 and TRBJ2-4; 8 bases map to TRBD2. CDR3 size: 22 residues. V trimming: 0 bases; J trimming: 0 bases; junction bases outside the gene matches: 19. Germline V lookup: CDR1 LNHNV, CDR2 YYDKDF (reference sequence). This CDR3 is CATSRDGVPGGPGPIAKNIQYF. The DNA of the CDR3 is TGTGCCACCAGCAGAGATGGGGTCCCGGGGGGGCCGGGGCCCATAGCCAAAAACATTCAGTACTTC. The variable domain in full, completed from reference TRBV15 and TRBJ2-4, reads DAMVIQNPRYQVTQFGKPVTLSCSQTLNHNVMYWYQQKSSQAPKLLFHYYDKDFNNEADTPDNFQSRRPNTSFCFLDIRSPGLGDTAMYLCATSRDGVPGGPGPIAKNIQYFGAGTRLSVL.

This chain joins TRBV27 and TRBJ2-1; 8 bases align to TRBD2. CDR3 length: 14 amino acids. Germline assignment: CDR1 MNHEY and CDR2 SMNVEV (reference sequence). J lost 10 bases, V lost 4 bases, and 9 bases had no gene match. CDR3 sequence (DNA): TGTGCCAGCAGTTCCGGGACTAGTAGGCGGGAGCAGTTCTTC. This sequence encodes CASSSGTSRREQFF.

The V gene is TRBV29-1, the J gene TRBJ1-3; no clear D gene. V was clipped by 8 bases and J by 0 bases, with 8 bases between them. CDR1 is SQVTM, CDR2 ANQGSEA, per germline. CDR3 size: 12 residues. CDR3 DNA: TGCAGCACATCGTCCTCTGGAAACACCATATATTTT. This sequence encodes CSTSSSGNTIYF.

V and J are TRBV19 and TRBJ2-2, with 9 bases matching TRBD2. The CDR3 sequence is 15 residues long. The V gene end was trimmed by 5 bases and the J gene end by 6 bases; junction bases not matched to a gene: 7. CDR1 and CDR2 from the germline V gene are LNHDA and SQIVND (reference sequence). In nucleotides, the CDR3 is TGTGCCAGTAGTGTTAGACTAGCGGCAGCCGGGGAGCTGTTTTTT. Protein: CASSVRLAAAGELFF.

The rearrangement joins TRBV7-2 to TRBJ2-5; D possibly corresponds to TRBD1 (5 bases). The CDR3 loop spans 13 amino acids. V lost 3 bases to trimming and J lost 5 bases, with 10 bases between them. Germline-derived CDR1 and CDR2 are SGHTA and FQGNSA. Here the CDR3 DNA reads TGTGCCAGCAGCTTTGGACAAAAGGAGACCCAGTACTTC. Protein: CASSFGQKETQYF.

This clone was recorded a few times. The CDR3 region is CASSLIPTGGGTEAFF. DNA of the CDR3: TGTGCCAGCAGCCTTATCCCGACAGGGGGCGGCACTGAAGCTTTCTTT. The V call is TRBV6-2 or TRBV6-3, the J call TRBJ1-1, with TRBD1 matching over 10 bases. Trimming removed 6 bases from V and 4 bases from J; junction bases left unmatched: 11. Germline V gene lookup returns CDR1 MNHEY and CDR2 SVGEGT. The CDR3 totals 16 residues.